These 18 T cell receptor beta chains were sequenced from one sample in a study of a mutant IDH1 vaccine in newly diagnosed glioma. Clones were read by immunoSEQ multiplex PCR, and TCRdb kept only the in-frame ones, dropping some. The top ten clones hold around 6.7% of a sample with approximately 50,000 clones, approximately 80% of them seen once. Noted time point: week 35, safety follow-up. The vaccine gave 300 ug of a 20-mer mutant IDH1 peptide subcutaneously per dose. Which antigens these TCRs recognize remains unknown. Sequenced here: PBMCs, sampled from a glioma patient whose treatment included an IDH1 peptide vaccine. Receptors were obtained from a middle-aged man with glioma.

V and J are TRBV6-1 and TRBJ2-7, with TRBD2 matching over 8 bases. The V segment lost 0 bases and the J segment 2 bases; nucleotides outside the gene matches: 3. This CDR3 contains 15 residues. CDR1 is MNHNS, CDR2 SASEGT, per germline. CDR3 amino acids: CASSEALAGTYEQYF. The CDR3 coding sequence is TGTGCCAGCAGTGAAGCTCTAGCGGGCACCTACGAGCAGTACTTC.

The CDR3 protein is CASSVGTSGGTDTQYF. The CDR3 nucleotides are TGTGCCAGCAGCGTAGGAACTAGCGGGGGTACAGATACGCAGTATTTT. The genes are TRBV9 and TRBJ2-3; 11 nucleotides agree with TRBD2. Per the germline V gene, CDR1 is SGDLS and CDR2 is YYNGEE. V lost 0 bases and J lost 3; bases outside the gene matches: 3. The CDR3 runs 16 residues. Supplemented by reference TRBV9 and TRBJ2-3, the full variable domain reads DSGVTQTPKHLITATGQRVTLRCSPRSGDLSVYWYQQSLDQGLQFLIQYYNGEERAKGNILERFSAQQFPDLHSELNLSSLELGDSALYFCASSVGTSGGTDTQYFGPGTRLTVL.

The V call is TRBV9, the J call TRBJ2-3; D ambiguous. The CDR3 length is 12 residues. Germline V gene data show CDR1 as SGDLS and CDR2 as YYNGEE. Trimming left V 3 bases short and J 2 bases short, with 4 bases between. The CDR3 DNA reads TGTGCCAGCAGCGGGGACACAGATACGCAGTATTTT. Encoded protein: CASSGDTDTQYF.

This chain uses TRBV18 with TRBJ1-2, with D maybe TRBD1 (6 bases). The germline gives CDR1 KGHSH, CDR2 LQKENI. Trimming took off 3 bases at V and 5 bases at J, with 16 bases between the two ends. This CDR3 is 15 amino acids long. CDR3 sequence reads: CASSPVEGGGYGYTF. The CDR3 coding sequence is TGTGCCAGCTCACCGGTCGAAGGGGGGGGATATGGCTACACCTTC.

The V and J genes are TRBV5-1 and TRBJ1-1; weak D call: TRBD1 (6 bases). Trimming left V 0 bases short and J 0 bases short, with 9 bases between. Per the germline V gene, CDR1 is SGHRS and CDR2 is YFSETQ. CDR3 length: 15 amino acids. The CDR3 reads CASSLASGVNTEAFF. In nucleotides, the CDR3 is TGCGCCAGCAGCTTGGCCTCAGGGGTGAACACTGAAGCTTTCTTT.

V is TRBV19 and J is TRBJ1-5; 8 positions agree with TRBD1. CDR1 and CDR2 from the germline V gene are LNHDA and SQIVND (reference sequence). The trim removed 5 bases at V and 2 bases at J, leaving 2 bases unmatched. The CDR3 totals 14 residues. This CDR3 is CASSPGQGNQPQHF. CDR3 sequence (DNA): TGTGCCAGTAGTCCGGGACAGGGCAATCAGCCCCAGCATTTT.

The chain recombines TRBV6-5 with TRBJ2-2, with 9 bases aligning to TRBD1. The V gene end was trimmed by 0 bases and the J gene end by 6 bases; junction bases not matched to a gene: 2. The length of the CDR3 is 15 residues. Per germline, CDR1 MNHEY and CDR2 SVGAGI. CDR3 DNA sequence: TGTGCCAGCAGTTACTCCCGACAGGGGGCCGGGGAGCTGTTTTTT. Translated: CASSYSRQGAGELFF.

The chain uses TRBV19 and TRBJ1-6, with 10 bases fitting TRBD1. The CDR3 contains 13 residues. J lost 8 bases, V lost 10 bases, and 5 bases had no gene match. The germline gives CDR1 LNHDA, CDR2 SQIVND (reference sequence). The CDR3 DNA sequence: TGTGCCACTGGACAGGGGGTTTATTCACCCCTCCACTTT. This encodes CATGQGVYSPLHF. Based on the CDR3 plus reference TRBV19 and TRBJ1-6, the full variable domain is DGGITQSPKYLFRKEGQNVTLSCEQNLNHDAMYWYRQDPGQGLRLIYYSQIVNDFQKGDIAEGYSVSREKKESFPLTVTSAQKNPTAFYLCATGQGVYSPLHFGNGTRLTVT.

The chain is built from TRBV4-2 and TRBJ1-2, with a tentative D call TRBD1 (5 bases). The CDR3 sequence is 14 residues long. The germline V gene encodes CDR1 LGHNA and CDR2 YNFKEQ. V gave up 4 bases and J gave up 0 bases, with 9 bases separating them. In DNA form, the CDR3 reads TGTGCCAGCAGCCCAGGGTGGTCTAACTATGGCTACACCTTC. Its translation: CASSPGWSNYGYTF.

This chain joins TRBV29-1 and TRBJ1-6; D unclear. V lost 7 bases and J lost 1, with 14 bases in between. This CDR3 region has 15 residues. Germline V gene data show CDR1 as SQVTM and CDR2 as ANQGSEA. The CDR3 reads CSATEGGSYNSPLHF. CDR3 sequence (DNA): TGCAGCGCTACTGAGGGTGGATCCTATAATTCACCCCTCCACTTT.

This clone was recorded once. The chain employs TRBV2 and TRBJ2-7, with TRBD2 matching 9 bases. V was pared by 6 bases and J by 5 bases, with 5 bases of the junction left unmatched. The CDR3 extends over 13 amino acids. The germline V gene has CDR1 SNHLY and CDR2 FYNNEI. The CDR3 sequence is CASRREGTNEQYF. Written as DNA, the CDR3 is TGTGCCAGCAGGCGGGAGGGTACCAACGAGCAGTACTTC.

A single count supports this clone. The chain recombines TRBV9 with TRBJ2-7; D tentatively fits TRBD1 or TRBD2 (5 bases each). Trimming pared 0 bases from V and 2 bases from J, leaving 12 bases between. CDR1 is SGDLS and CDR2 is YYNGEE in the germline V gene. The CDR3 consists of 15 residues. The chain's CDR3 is CASSVGGNGAYEQYF. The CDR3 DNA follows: TGTGCCAGCAGCGTAGGGGGGAATGGCGCCTACGAGCAGTACTTC.

CDR3 sequence (DNA): TGTGCCAGCAGCAGGGACAGGGGGGAGAAAAAACTGTTTTTT. Amino acids: CASSRDRGEKKLFF. The rearrangement links TRBV7-3 to TRBJ1-4, with TRBD1 matching over 11 bases. This CDR3 spans 14 amino acids. From germline, CDR1 is SGHTA and CDR2 FQGTGA. V was pared by 5 bases and J by 9 bases, with 5 bases of the junction left unmatched.

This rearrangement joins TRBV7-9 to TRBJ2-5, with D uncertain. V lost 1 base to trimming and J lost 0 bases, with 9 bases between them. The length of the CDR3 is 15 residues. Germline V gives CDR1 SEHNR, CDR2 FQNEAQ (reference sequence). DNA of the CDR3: TGTGCCAGCAGCTTAGGGGGTGCCAACCAAGAGACCCAGTACTTC. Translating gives CASSLGGANQETQYF.

This CDR3 reads CASSQLDREDGYTF. CDR3 coding DNA: TGTGCCAGCAGCCAACTGGACAGGGAAGATGGCTACACCTTC. V usage is TRBV4-2 and J usage is TRBJ1-2; TRBD1 agrees at 8 bases. The J segment lost 6 bases and the V segment lost 2 bases, leaving 5 bases of the junction unmatched. CDR1 and CDR2 from the germline V gene are LGHNA and YNFKEQ. The CDR3 has 14 residues.

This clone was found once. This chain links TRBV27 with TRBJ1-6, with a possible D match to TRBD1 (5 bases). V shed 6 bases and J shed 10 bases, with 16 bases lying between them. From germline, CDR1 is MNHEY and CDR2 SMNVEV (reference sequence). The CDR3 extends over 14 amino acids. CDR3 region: CASRTGIPDSPLHF. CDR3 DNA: TGTGCCAGCAGAACAGGAATCCCGGACTCACCCCTCCACTTT.

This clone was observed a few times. The CDR3 spells CSVGEGTEAFF. The CDR3 DNA sequence: TGCAGCGTTGGTGAGGGCACTGAAGCTTTCTTT. This sequence joins TRBV29-1 and TRBJ1-1; D is ambiguous. This CDR3 is 11 amino acids long. Germline V gene lookup returns CDR1 SQVTM and CDR2 ANQGSEA. Trimming shortened V by 4 bases and J by 4 bases, and 7 bases separated the two germline ends.

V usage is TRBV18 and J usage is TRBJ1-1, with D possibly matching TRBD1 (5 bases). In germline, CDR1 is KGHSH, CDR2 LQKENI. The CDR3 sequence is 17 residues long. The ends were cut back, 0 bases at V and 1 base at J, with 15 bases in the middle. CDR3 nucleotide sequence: TGTGCCAGCTCACCACCTAAAACGCGGGACTGGAACACTGAAGCTTTCTTT. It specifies CASSPPKTRDWNTEAFF.